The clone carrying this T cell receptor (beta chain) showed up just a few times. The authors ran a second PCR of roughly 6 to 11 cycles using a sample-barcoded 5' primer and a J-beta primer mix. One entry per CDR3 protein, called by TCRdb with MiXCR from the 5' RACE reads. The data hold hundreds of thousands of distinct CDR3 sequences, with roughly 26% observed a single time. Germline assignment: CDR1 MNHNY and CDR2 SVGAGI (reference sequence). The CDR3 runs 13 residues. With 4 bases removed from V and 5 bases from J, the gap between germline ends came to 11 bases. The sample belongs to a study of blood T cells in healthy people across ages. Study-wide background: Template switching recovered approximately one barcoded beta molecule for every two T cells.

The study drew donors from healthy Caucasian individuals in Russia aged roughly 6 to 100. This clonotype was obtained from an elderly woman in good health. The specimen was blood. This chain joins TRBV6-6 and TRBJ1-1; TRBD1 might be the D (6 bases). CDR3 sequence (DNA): TGTGCCAGCAGTTCCACACAGGGTACTGAAGCTTTCTTT. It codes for CASSSTQGTEAFF.